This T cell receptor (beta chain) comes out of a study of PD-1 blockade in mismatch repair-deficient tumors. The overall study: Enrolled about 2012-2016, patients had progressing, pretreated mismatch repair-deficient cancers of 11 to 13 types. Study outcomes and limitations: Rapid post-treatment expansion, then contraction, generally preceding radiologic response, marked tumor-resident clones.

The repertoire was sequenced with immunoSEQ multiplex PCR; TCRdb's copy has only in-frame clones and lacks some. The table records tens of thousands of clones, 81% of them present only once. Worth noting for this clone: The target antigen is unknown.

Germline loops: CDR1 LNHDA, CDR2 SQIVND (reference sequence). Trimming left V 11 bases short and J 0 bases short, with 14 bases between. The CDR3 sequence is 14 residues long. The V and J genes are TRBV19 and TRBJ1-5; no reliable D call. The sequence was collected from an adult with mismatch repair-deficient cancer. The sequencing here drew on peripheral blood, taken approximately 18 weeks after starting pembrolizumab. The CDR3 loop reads CAVRSLDSNQPQHF. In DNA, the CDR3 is TGTGCCGTCCGAAGTTTGGATAGCAATCAGCCCCAGCATTTT.